These T cell receptor beta chains were read from a single sample in a study of T-cell reconstitution after alpha-beta-depleted transplantation in children. TCRdb re-analysed the PCR reads in MiXCR, keeping a single row per CDR3 protein. The sample comprises 500,000 to 650,000 distinct CDR3 sequences, under 15% of which are singletons, and 2.2% rests with the top ten. The material was PBMCs, mostly from graft donor cells, obtained 360 days after TCRalphabeta/CD19-depleted stem cell transplant. Receptor source: a male patient between 10 and 17 years old who had a stem cell transplant for acute myeloid leukemia, so the T cells may come from the graft donor. The CDR3 runs from the conserved cysteine through the conserved F or W.

cdr3_aa: CASSSTRGQNSGANVLTF
v_call: TRBV6-5
j_call: TRBJ2-6

cdr3_aa: CSARDRSQSGEQYF
v_call: TRBV20-1
j_call: TRBJ2-7

cdr3_aa: CAIQLAGGGEQFF
v_call: TRBV10-3
j_call: TRBJ2-1

cdr3_aa: CASSFPGAGGNTIYF
v_call: TRBV28
j_call: TRBJ1-3

cdr3_aa: CASSLFPLAGVSYEQYF
v_call: TRBV27
j_call: TRBJ2-7

cdr3_aa: CSASGQGGMFF
v_call: TRBV29-1
j_call: TRBJ2-1

cdr3_aa: CASSLWARSYNEQFF
v_call: TRBV5-4
j_call: TRBJ2-1

cdr3_aa: CSVAISGLRRYEQYF
v_call: TRBV29-1
j_call: TRBJ2-7

cdr3_aa: CASSSPLVAGGAPGELFF
v_call: TRBV7-3
j_call: TRBJ2-2

cdr3_aa: CATRSSGSSDEQYF
v_call: TRBV24-1
j_call: TRBJ2-7

cdr3_aa: CASSLAPPGVKGDTQYF
v_call: TRBV7-2
j_call: TRBJ2-3

cdr3_aa: CASSQGLVAGDRETQYF
v_call: TRBV14
j_call: TRBJ2-5

cdr3_aa: CASVPRGNPNTGELFF
v_call: TRBV12-3/TRBV12-4
j_call: TRBJ2-2

cdr3_aa: CATSRGLAGEVSYNEQFF
v_call: TRBV15
j_call: TRBJ2-1

cdr3_aa: CASSLEGQGPQETQYF
v_call: TRBV12-3/TRBV12-4
j_call: TRBJ2-5

cdr3_aa: CVSSLTRGATSYEQYF
v_call: TRBV28
j_call: TRBJ2-7

cdr3_aa: CASSLSGTRQETQYF
v_call: TRBV5-1
j_call: TRBJ2-5

cdr3_aa: CASSSTRQGGETQYF
v_call: TRBV7-9
j_call: TRBJ2-5

cdr3_aa: CSARPLGRSLTYEQYF
v_call: TRBV20-1
j_call: TRBJ2-7

cdr3_aa: CSVEGSDTGLEQYF
v_call: TRBV29-1
j_call: TRBJ2-7

cdr3_aa: CASSQGALYYEQYF
v_call: TRBV3-1
j_call: TRBJ2-7

cdr3_aa: CSARANNEQFF
v_call: TRBV20-1
j_call: TRBJ2-1

cdr3_aa: CSGEGLAGGVVAKNIQYF
v_call: TRBV29-1
j_call: TRBJ2-4

cdr3_aa: CASRKWQGLSAEQYF
v_call: TRBV27
j_call: TRBJ2-7

cdr3_aa: CSVEDLRTAGGFKGNEQFF
v_call: TRBV29-1
j_call: TRBJ2-1

cdr3_aa: CAISDGTAYNEQFF
v_call: TRBV10-3
j_call: TRBJ2-1

cdr3_aa: CASSLGPMRGFTDTQYF
v_call: TRBV7-9
j_call: TRBJ2-3

cdr3_aa: CASSKGYAGAANTEAFF
v_call: TRBV21-1
j_call: TRBJ1-1

cdr3_aa: CASSYRDGYEQYF
v_call: TRBV7-6
j_call: TRBJ2-7

cdr3_aa: CASSLEDRLFEQFF
v_call: TRBV7-8
j_call: TRBJ2-1